This TCR beta chain appears in the sequencing data of a study of T cells in Graves' hyperthyroidism and ophthalmopathy. Overall study findings and caveats: A model of 13 V-J pairs discriminated ophthalmopathy from stable hyperthyroidism.

With a duration under 2 months, the hyperthyroidism was newly diagnosed in patients aged 18 to 65. Diagnoses used clinical symptoms, serum thyroxine and TRAb, thyroid ultrasound and orbital computed tomography. Researchers took RNA transcripts and amplified the TCR beta CDR3 regions from them. HTBI primers were used for first-round RT-PCR of the TCR CDR3. TCRdb fed the multiplex PCR reads into MiXCR, producing one record per CDR3 protein. Of about 580,000 distinct CDR3 sequences in the sample, 46% were seen once. Ten or more counts support this clonotype. Its antigen remains unidentified. The germline V gene has CDR1 SEHNR and CDR2 FQNEAQ (reference sequence). The V end was cut by 5 bases, the J end by 5 bases, with 7 bases between. The CDR3 extends over 11 amino acids.

This TCR was sampled from a woman under 30 with Graves' hyperthyroidism. The chain links TRBV7-9 to TRBJ2-7, with D maybe TRBD2 (6 bases). The sequenced sample consisted of peripheral blood or thyroid tissue (not recorded which). The CDR3 protein is CASSAGHEQYF. The CDR3 DNA is TGTGCCAGCAGCGCGGGACACGAGCAGTACTTC.